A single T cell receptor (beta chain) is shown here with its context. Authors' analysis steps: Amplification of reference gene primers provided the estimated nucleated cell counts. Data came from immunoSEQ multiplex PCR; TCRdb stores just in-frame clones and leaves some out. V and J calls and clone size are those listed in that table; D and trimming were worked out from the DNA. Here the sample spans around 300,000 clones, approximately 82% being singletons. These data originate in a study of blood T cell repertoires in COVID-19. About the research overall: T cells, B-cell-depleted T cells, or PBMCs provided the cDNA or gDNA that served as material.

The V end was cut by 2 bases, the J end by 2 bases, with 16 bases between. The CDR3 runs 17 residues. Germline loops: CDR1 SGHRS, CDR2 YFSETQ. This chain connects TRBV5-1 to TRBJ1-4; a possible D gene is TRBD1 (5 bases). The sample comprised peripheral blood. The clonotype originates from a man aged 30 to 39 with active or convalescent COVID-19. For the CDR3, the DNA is TGCGCCAGCAGCTTAGGAGGAGGGGTGGGCACTAATGAAAAACTGTTTTTT. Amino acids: CASSLGGGVGTNEKLFF.